Shown below are 30 T cell receptor beta chains from a single sample sequenced in a study of blood T cell repertoires in COVID-19. Profiling relied on immunoSEQ multiplex PCR, and the TCRdb table lists in-frame clones only, not all of them. The table includes around 300,000 clones, around 90% detected once. Sequencing was done on a sample of peripheral blood. All receptors come from a young man with active or convalescent COVID-19.

Comment on this clone: One end of the junction does not line up with germline, which may come from a read error. The rearrangement joins TRBV11-3 to TRBJ1-2, with no clear D. Germline-derived CDR1 and CDR2 are SGHNT and YENEEA. CDR3 length: 14 residues. CDR3 in DNA: TGTGCCAGCAGCTTAGCAGAAATTAACTATTGCTACACCTTC. Protein: CASSLAEINYCYTF.

This chain uses TRBV29-1 with TRBJ1-2; unclear D gene. The CDR3 loop spans 11 amino acids. Trimming removed 4 bases from V and 7 bases from J, with 10 bases in between. Germline-derived CDR1 and CDR2 are SQVTM and ANQGSEA. In nucleotides, the CDR3 is TGCAGCGTTGTGGCAGGAGGTGGCTACACCTTC. Translated, it gives CSVVAGGGYTF.

V gene TRBV2 combines with J gene TRBJ2-3; TRBD1 aligns across 7 bases. Germline V gives CDR1 SNHLY, CDR2 FYNNEI. J gave up 0 bases and V 9 bases, and 6 bases lay outside the gene matches. This CDR3 is built from 14 residues. CDR3 DNA: TGTGCCAGAGGACAGGTCGCTAGCACAGATACGCAGTATTTT. Its protein product is CARGQVASTDTQYF.

The rearrangement uses TRBV4-3 and TRBJ2-7; D is perhaps TRBD1 (5 bases). V was pared by 4 bases and J by 2 bases, with 12 bases between. Germline CDR1 and CDR2: LGHNA and YSLEER. CDR3 length equals 14 residues. The CDR3 nucleotides read TGCGCCAGCAGCCTTGGGGCAGGACCCTACGAGCAGTACTTC. This encodes CASSLGAGPYEQYF.

The chain is built from TRBV7-9 and TRBJ2-1; TRBD2 aligns across 11 bases. This CDR3 has 16 residues. The V gene end was trimmed by 2 bases and the J gene end by 0 bases; junction bases not matched to a gene: 0. Germline V lookup: CDR1 SEHNR, CDR2 FQNEAQ (reference sequence). The CDR3 DNA reads as TGTGCCAGCAGCTTACTAGCGGGGGGCTCCTACAATGAGCAGTTCTTC. Translating it yields CASSLLAGGSYNEQFF.

J is TRBJ1-1 and V is TRBV7-2; D gene unclear. This CDR3 region has 14 residues. Per the germline V gene, CDR1 is SGHTA and CDR2 is FQGNSA. Trimming shortened V by 3 bases and J by 5 bases, and 13 bases separated the two germline ends. CDR3 protein: CASSFSSTGTEAFF. The CDR3 region has the DNA TGTGCCAGCAGCTTCAGTTCGACGGGTACTGAAGCTTTCTTT.

This clone was counted only a few times. Germline and junction disagree at one end, which may indicate a read error. The chain combines TRBV5-4 with TRBJ2-7; 9 bases match TRBD2. The CDR3 extends over 14 amino acids. Germline V gene lookup returns CDR1 SGHNT and CDR2 YYREEE (reference sequence). CDR3: CASSQTSGPTSSSF. As DNA, the CDR3 is TGTGCCAGCAGCCAGACTAGCGGTCCCACGTCTTCCTCATTC.

The chain links TRBV27 to TRBJ1-6; D is ambiguous. Germline V gene data show CDR1 as MNHEY and CDR2 as SMNVEV (reference sequence). V was cut by 6 bases and J by 9 bases, with 18 bases left in between. The CDR3 covers 15 residues. For the CDR3, the DNA is TGTGCCAGCAGGCCAGCTACCTCCGGAGGTTCACCCCTCCACTTT. This translates into CASRPATSGGSPLHF.

V usage is TRBV5-6 and J usage is TRBJ1-4, with a weak D call TRBD1 (6 bases). V dropped 2 bases and J dropped 4 bases, with 12 bases sitting between them. The germline gives CDR1 SGHDT, CDR2 YYEEEE. The length of the CDR3 is 15 residues. The CDR3 DNA reads TGTGCCAGCAGCTTAGGACAGAGCTTTAATGAAAAACTGTTTTTT. Translation gives CASSLGQSFNEKLFF.

This chain joins TRBV19 and TRBJ2-1, with 10 bases that match TRBD1. CDR3 length equals 16 residues. With V trimmed by 5 bases and J by 4 bases, 8 bases remained unmatched. CDR1 is LNHDA and CDR2 is SQIVND in the germline V gene (reference sequence). The CDR3, as DNA: TGTGCCAGTAGTGTCGACAGGGGGCTTATGTACAATGAGCAGTTCTTC. Its translation is CASSVDRGLMYNEQFF.

This clone was counted once. The chain has TRBV27 and TRBJ1-2; a weak D match, TRBD1 (5 bases). Per germline, CDR1 MNHEY and CDR2 SMNVEV (reference sequence). The CDR3 is 17 amino acids. V lost 0 bases, J lost 2 bases, and 16 bases lay in between. The chain's CDR3 is CASSLSGQGGLNYGYTF. For the CDR3, the DNA is TGTGCCAGCAGTTTATCGGGTCAGGGAGGGTTAAACTATGGCTACACCTTC.

This chain uses TRBV27 with TRBJ2-2; 8 bases map to TRBD1. V trimming: 5 bases; J trimming: 4 bases; junction bases outside the gene matches: 3. This CDR3 is built from 14 residues. From germline, CDR1 is MNHEY and CDR2 SMNVEV (reference sequence). CDR3 nucleotides: TGTGCCAGCAGTAACAGGGGGACCACCGGGGAGCTGTTTTTT. This codes for CASSNRGTTGELFF.

The chain couples TRBV27 to TRBJ1-6, with D possibly TRBD1 on 6 matching bases. Trimming took 9 bases from V and 3 from J, leaving 12 bases between them. This CDR3 is built from 14 residues. The germline V gene has CDR1 MNHEY and CDR2 SMNVEV (reference sequence). This CDR3 reads CASMTGFYNSPLHF. In DNA form, the CDR3 reads TGTGCCAGTATGACAGGTTTCTATAATTCACCCCTCCACTTT.

This chain joins TRBV6-2 or TRBV6-3 and TRBJ1-5, with 7 bases matching TRBD1. CDR1 MNHEY and CDR2 SVGEGT come from the germline V gene. This CDR3 has 17 residues. The V segment lost 4 bases and the J segment 2 bases; nucleotides outside the gene matches: 11. CDR3 nucleotide sequence: TGTGCCAGCAGTTCTCTTGGGACAGTTCGTGGCAATCAGCCCCAGCATTTT. Protein sequence: CASSSLGTVRGNQPQHF.

The rearrangement links TRBV19 to TRBJ1-2, with a tentative D call TRBD1 (5 bases). The CDR3 is made up of 13 amino acids. CDR1 and CDR2 from the germline V gene are LNHDA and SQIVND (reference sequence). Trimming took off 10 bases at V and 2 bases at J, with 14 bases between the two ends. CDR3 amino acids: CATRQNGNYGYTF. The CDR3 region has the DNA TGTGCCACGAGACAGAACGGGAACTATGGCTACACCTTC.

The CDR3 coding sequence is TGTGCCAGCAGCTTAACGTGGAGCGGGGGGGCCACAGATACGCAGTATTTT. Protein product: CASSLTWSGGATDTQYF. The chain combines TRBV7-3 with TRBJ2-3; TRBD2 agrees at 10 bases. The J segment lost 2 bases and the V segment lost 0 bases, leaving 5 bases of the junction unmatched. From germline, CDR1 is SGHTA and CDR2 FQGTGA. This CDR3 is 17 amino acids long. Full variable domain (remainder filled in from reference TRBV7-3 and TRBJ2-3): GAGVSQTPSNKVTEKGKYVELRCDPISGHTALYWYRQSLGQGPEFLIYFQGTGAADDSGLPNDRFFAVRPEGSVSTLKIQRTERGDSAVYLCASSLTWSGGATDTQYFGPGTRLTVL.

The V and J genes are TRBV11-2 and TRBJ2-2; a weak D match, TRBD2 (7 bases). This CDR3 spans 18 amino acids. V dropped 5 bases and J dropped 2 bases, with 21 bases sitting between them. Germline V gene data show CDR1 as SGHAT and CDR2 as FQNNGV. This chain's CDR3 is CASSPSVGAGANTGELFF. The CDR3 DNA is TGTGCCAGCAGCCCGAGCGTGGGCGCGGGGGCTAACACCGGGGAGCTGTTTTTT.

This chain joins TRBV4-3 and TRBJ2-5; D remains ambiguous. Germline V gene data show CDR1 as LGHNA and CDR2 as YSLEER. The V gene lost 6 bases and the J gene lost 5 bases, with 13 bases spanning the gap. This CDR3 region has 13 residues. The CDR3 sequence: CASSHLLKETQYF. In DNA form, the CDR3 reads TGCGCCAGCAGTCACTTACTAAAGGAGACCCAGTACTTC.

CDR3 nucleotide sequence: TGTGCCAGCAGGGCGGGACAGGGCCTCTATGGCTACACCTTC. Translation: CASRAGQGLYGYTF. The V gene is TRBV5-5, the J gene TRBJ1-2, with TRBD1 matching 9 bases. This CDR3 region has 14 residues. After removal of 5 bases from V and 4 bases from J, the junction contained 6 bases not matched to a gene. CDR1 SGHKS and CDR2 YYEKEE come from the germline V gene (reference sequence).

The chain carries TRBV25-1 and TRBJ2-7; TRBD1 aligns across 7 bases. CDR3 size: 14 residues. The germline V gene has CDR1 MGHDK and CDR2 SYGVNS. The V and J ends lost 4 bases and 0 bases, in that order; junction bases with no gene match: 3. In nucleotides, the CDR3 is TGTGCCAGCAGTGCGGGACAGTCCTCCTACGAGCAGTACTTC. Protein sequence: CASSAGQSSYEQYF.

The chain employs TRBV27 and TRBJ1-2; 10 nucleotides agree with TRBD1. Germline CDR1 MNHEY, CDR2 SMNVEV (reference sequence). The CDR3 spans 14 residues. Germline trimming cut 6 bases from V and 7 bases from J; bases unmatched to any gene: 8. CDR3: CASSIDRGPSGYTF. CDR3 DNA sequence: TGTGCCAGCAGCATAGACAGGGGGCCGTCTGGCTACACCTTC.

The V gene is TRBV21-1, the J gene TRBJ1-1. TRBV21-1 is assigned pseudogene status. The CDR3 contains 19 residues. This CDR3 is CASTPRGEAMPVRLTEAFF. The CDR3, as DNA: TGTGCCAGCACCCCCCGGGGGGAGGCCATGCCGGTGCGGCTCACTGAAGCTTTCTTT.

V is TRBV4-1 and J is TRBJ1-4; 12 nucleotides match TRBD1. V lost 8 bases, J lost 3 bases, and 13 bases stayed unmatched. The CDR3 is 18 amino acids. Germline V gives CDR1 MGHRA, CDR2 YSYEKL. CDR3: CASAWDRGLVGSNEKLFF. As DNA, the CDR3 is TGCGCCAGCGCCTGGGACAGGGGGCTGGTTGGGTCTAATGAAAAACTGTTTTTT.

The V gene is TRBV6-2 or TRBV6-3, the J gene TRBJ2-7, with TRBD1 identical over 8 bases. The CDR3 is 15 residues long. The V segment lost 5 bases and the J segment 6 bases; nucleotides outside the gene matches: 12. Germline loops: CDR1 MNHEY, CDR2 SVGEGT. The CDR3 DNA sequence: TGTGCCAGCAGTCCCAGACACCCACAGGGGGGCGAGCAGTACTTC. Amino acids: CASSPRHPQGGEQYF.

CDR3 in DNA: TGTGCCAGCAGTGAAGTAGTGGCGGGTTTTCCTTTCGAGCAGTACTTC. Protein sequence: CASSEVVAGFPFEQYF. The genes are TRBV6-1 and TRBJ2-7; TRBD2 might be the D (5 bases). Per the germline V gene, CDR1 is MNHNS and CDR2 is SASEGT. V lost 1 base and J 6 bases, leaving 19 bases between the germline ends. The CDR3 runs 16 residues.

The genes are TRBV11-2 and TRBJ1-1; no firm D call. Germline V CDR1 and CDR2: SGHAT, FQNNGV. Trimming pared 3 bases from V and 7 bases from J, leaving 6 bases between. The CDR3 is 11 residues long. This chain's CDR3 is CASSLGHEAFF. CDR3 nucleotides: TGTGCCAGCAGCTTGGGCCATGAAGCTTTCTTT.

This clone was seen a few times. V usage is TRBV2 and J usage is TRBJ2-5, with TRBD2 matching over 10 bases. CDR1 is SNHLY, CDR2 FYNNEI, per germline. The J segment lost 2 bases and the V segment lost 4 bases, leaving 4 bases of the junction unmatched. This CDR3 comprises 15 residues. The CDR3 sequence: CASSASGGQQETQYF. The CDR3 DNA is TGTGCCAGCAGTGCTAGCGGGGGACAACAAGAGACCCAGTACTTC.

The chain joins TRBV6-5 to TRBJ1-4; the match to TRBD1 covers 11 bases. The CDR3 has 14 residues. Germline values: CDR1 MNHEY, CDR2 SVGAGI. The J segment lost 10 bases and the V segment lost 6 bases, leaving 7 bases of the junction unmatched. The CDR3 sequence is CASRRDRGSGKLFF. The CDR3 DNA sequence: TGTGCCAGCAGAAGGGACAGGGGGAGCGGAAAACTGTTTTTT.

V and J are TRBV19 and TRBJ2-7, with D perhaps matching TRBD2 (6 bases). The V gene's germline CDR1 is LNHDA and CDR2 SQIVND (reference sequence). V lost 6 bases to trimming and J lost 5 bases, with 14 bases between them. This CDR3 comprises 13 residues. CDR3: CASSVFAGNEQYF. The CDR3 nucleotides are TGTGCCAGTAGCGTATTCGCGGGGAACGAGCAGTACTTC.

The V and J genes are TRBV6-2 or TRBV6-3 and TRBJ2-3; TRBD2 matches 10 bases. Germline V lookup: CDR1 MNHEY, CDR2 SVGEGT. The CDR3 length is 18 residues. V shed 2 bases and J 2 bases; nucleotides not matched to a gene: 10. The CDR3 sequence: CASSYPFGLADNTDTQYF. CDR3 nucleotides: TGTGCCAGCAGTTACCCCTTCGGACTAGCGGATAACACAGATACGCAGTATTTT.